This paragraph reports one T cell receptor beta chain. Its cognate antigen is unknown. The sample originates from a study of shared clonotypes between healthy human individuals. In the authors' methods: ImmunoSEQ supplied junction-only sequences lacking quality scores, so filtering was different. The assay was immunoSEQ multiplex PCR, and TCRdb's table has in-frame clones only and misses some. That table gives V, J and clone size, and the DNA gave D and trimming. The sample shows around 1.5 million clones, approximately 98% of them seen only once. Whole-study findings and limits: Rarefaction indicated that sorted-subset sequencing remained incomplete although depth was large.

CDR3 length: 17 amino acids. Trimming cost V 3 bases and J 3 bases; bases outside gene matches: 5. Germline CDR1 and CDR2: KGHSH and LQKENI. The TCR comes from a man aged 30 to 39 in good health. This chain links TRBV18 with TRBJ2-6; TRBD1 aligns across 10 bases. Sequencing was performed on naive CD4+ T cells sorted from blood. Specified subset: CD45RA+ positively selected. CDR3 DNA sequence: TGTGCCAGCTCACCTTCGACAGGGGGCTTTGGGGCCAACGTCCTGACTTTC. It yields the protein CASSPSTGGFGANVLTF. Based on the CDR3 plus reference TRBV18 and TRBJ2-6, the full variable domain is NAGVMQNPRHLVRRRGQEARLRCSPMKGHSHVYWYRQLPEEGLKFMVYLQKENIIDESGMPKERFSAEFPKEGPSILRIQQVVRGDSAAYFCASSPSTGGFGANVLTFGAGSRLTVL.